This T cell receptor (beta chain) was sequenced in a study of T-cell reconstitution after alpha-beta-depleted transplantation in children. The TCRbeta library was prepared with unique molecular identifiers. TCRdb processed the PCR reads anew with MiXCR; each CDR3 protein has one entry. The sample has about a million distinct CDR3 sequences; 25% to 35% are singletons. CDR3 length: 13 amino acids. The V gene lost 3 bases and the J gene lost 4 bases, with 8 bases spanning the gap. This clonotype was found many times. Its antigen is unidentified. Study findings and constraints: It was newly produced T cells that mostly accounted for T-cell counts and diversity one year after transplant. Two months or so post-transplant, alpha-beta T cells reportedly derived from several hundred expanded graft clones. Some patients' high day-60 TCRbeta diversity was attributed to recipient cells surviving conditioning.

The V and J genes are TRBV12-3 or TRBV12-4 and TRBJ2-3; perhaps D is TRBD1 or TRBD2 (6 bases each). The sequence was obtained from a boy under three years old who had a stem cell transplant for SCID, so the T cells may come from the graft donor. The input for sequencing was PBMCs, mostly from graft donor cells, taken 360 days after TCRalphabeta/CD19-depleted stem cell transplant. The DNA for the CDR3 is TGTGCCAGCAGTTTGGGGGGCGCAGATACGCAGTATTTT. This codes for CASSLGGADTQYF.